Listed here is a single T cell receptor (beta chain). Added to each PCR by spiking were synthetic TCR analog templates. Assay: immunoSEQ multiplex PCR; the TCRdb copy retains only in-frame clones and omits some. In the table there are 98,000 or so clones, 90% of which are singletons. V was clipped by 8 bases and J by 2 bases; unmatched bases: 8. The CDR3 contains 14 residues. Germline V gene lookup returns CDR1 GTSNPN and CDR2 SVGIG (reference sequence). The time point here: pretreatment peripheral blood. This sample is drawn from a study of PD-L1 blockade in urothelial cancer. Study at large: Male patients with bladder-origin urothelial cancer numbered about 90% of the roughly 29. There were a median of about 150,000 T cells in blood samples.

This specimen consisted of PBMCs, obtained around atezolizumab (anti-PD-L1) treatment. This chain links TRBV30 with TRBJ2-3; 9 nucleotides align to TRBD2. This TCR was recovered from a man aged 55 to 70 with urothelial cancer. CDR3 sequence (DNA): TGTGCCACGGCGGCTAGCGGGATCACAGATACGCAGTATTTT. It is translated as CATAASGITDTQYF.